Each of the 4 T cell receptor beta chains below was sequenced from the same sample in a study of T cell responses to AZD1222 COVID-19 vaccine. The method was immunoSEQ multiplex PCR; TCRdb's version includes in-frame clones alone and lacks a portion of them. The sample yields 80,000 to 100,000 clones, around 88% seen once. Material: peripheral blood, obtained 28 days after the second AZD1222 dose. These receptors all come from an adult who received the AZD1222 COVID-19 vaccine.

V is TRBV2 and J is TRBJ1-4; tentatively, D is TRBD1 (5 bases). The germline V and J ends were trimmed by 7 bases and 3 bases, with 9 bases remaining between them. This CDR3 is 13 amino acids long. Germline CDR1 reads SNHLY; CDR2 reads FYNNEI. Here the CDR3 reads CASNRDPNEKLFF. The CDR3, as DNA: TGTGCCAGCAACCGGGACCCTAATGAAAAACTGTTTTTT.

This sequence joins TRBV5-4 and TRBJ2-7, with D perhaps TRBD1 or TRBD2 (5 bases each). This CDR3 region has 15 residues. From germline, CDR1 is SGHNT and CDR2 YYREEE (reference sequence). Trimming left V 3 bases short and J 2 bases short, with 15 bases between. This CDR3 reads CASSSLGERAYEQYF. The CDR3 bases are TGTGCCAGCAGCTCCCTGGGGGAGAGGGCCTACGAGCAGTACTTC.

V usage is TRBV6-5 and J usage is TRBJ2-7, with D hard to call. Germline lookup yields CDR1 MNHEY and CDR2 SVGAGI. The CDR3 length is 15 residues. V shed 4 bases and J shed 2 bases, with 15 bases lying between them. The CDR3 here is CASSWFRAGPYEQYF. Here the CDR3 DNA reads TGTGCCAGCAGTTGGTTTAGGGCCGGCCCCTACGAGCAGTACTTC.

This chain uses TRBV23-1 with TRBJ2-2; D uncertain. Being an ORF, TRBV23-1 has a function that is uncertain. The CDR3 has 15 amino acids. V shed 3 bases and J shed 5 bases, with 13 bases lying between them. CDR3 region: CASSHPRPYTGELFF. CDR3 DNA sequence: TGCGCCAGCAGTCACCCCCGGCCCTATACCGGGGAGCTGTTTTTT.